Presented here are 21 T cell receptor beta chains from one specimen sequenced in a study of early T cells in non-severe SARS-CoV-2 infection. TCRdb itself ran the 5' RACE reads through MiXCR, one entry per CDR3 protein. The table shows roughly 20,000 distinct CDR3 sequences, with 4% to 4.5% occurring only once. The sequenced material came from whole blood. The receptors shown here come from an adult who was a healthcare worker with PCR-confirmed SARS-CoV-2 infection or an uninfected control (not recorded which).

This clonotype was counted at least ten times. The CDR3 DNA reads TGTGCCAGCAGCTTTCAGCGGGGGGCCTTGAACACCGGGGAGCTGTTTTTT. Amino acid sequence: CASSFQRGALNTGELFF. The chain links TRBV7-3 to TRBJ2-2, with 9 positions matching TRBD2. Germline V gene lookup returns CDR1 SGHTA and CDR2 FQGTGA. With V trimmed by 3 bases and J by 1 base, 6 bases remained unmatched. The CDR3 contains 17 residues.

This clonotype was counted many times. CDR3 protein: CASSPKQQGYGYTF. The CDR3 DNA sequence: TGTGCCAGCTCACCTAAACAACAGGGCTATGGCTACACCTTC. V and J are TRBV18 and TRBJ1-2; maybe TRBD1 (6 bases). The ends were cut back, 3 bases at V and 4 bases at J, with 12 bases in the middle. From germline, CDR1 is KGHSH and CDR2 LQKENI. CDR3 size: 14 residues.

This clonotype was counted many times. The V and J genes are TRBV30 and TRBJ1-5; 9 positions match TRBD1. Germline V gene data show CDR1 as GTSNPN and CDR2 as SVGIG (reference sequence). Losses at the gene ends were 3 bases for V and 7 bases for J; bases not matched to a gene: 10. This CDR3 has 15 amino acids. The DNA for the CDR3 is TGTGCCTGGAGCCCCGGGACAGGGACCGGGCAGCCCCAGCATTTT. Translation gives CAWSPGTGTGQPQHF.

V is TRBV20-1 and J is TRBJ2-5; D tentatively reads TRBD1 or TRBD2 (5 bases each). Germline values: CDR1 DFQATT, CDR2 SNEGSKA (reference sequence). V was trimmed by 6 bases and J by 5 bases, leaving 22 bases between them. The CDR3 consists of 15 residues. CDR3: CSAPLQGLAQETQYF. DNA of the CDR3: TGCAGTGCCCCCCTCCAGGGATTAGCGCAGGAGACCCAGTACTTC.

At least ten counts were recorded for this clonotype. The chain recombines TRBV5-4 with TRBJ1-6; no clear D gene. This CDR3 region has 13 residues. The germline gives CDR1 SGHNT, CDR2 YYREEE (reference sequence). The V and J ends lost 3 bases and 6 bases respectively, with 7 bases between them. In nucleotides, the CDR3 is TGTGCCAGCAGCTCCACAGCTAATTCACCCCTCCACTTT. It encodes CASSSTANSPLHF.

The table lists this clonotype with many counts. The V call is TRBV5-4, the J call TRBJ1-1; TRBD1 matches at 8 bases. The CDR3 extends over 16 amino acids. The V segment lost 4 bases and the J segment 0 bases; nucleotides outside the gene matches: 8. CDR1 SGHNT and CDR2 YYREEE come from the germline V gene (reference sequence). CDR3 nucleotide sequence: TGTGCCAGCAGCCCACGGACAGGGACTGTGAACACTGAAGCTTTCTTT. Residues: CASSPRTGTVNTEAFF.

This clonotype was detected many times. The chain carries TRBV29-1 and TRBJ1-2; a possible D gene is TRBD1 (5 bases). CDR1 is SQVTM, CDR2 ANQGSEA, per germline. V lost 8 bases, J lost 4 bases, and 14 bases lay in between. This CDR3 contains 12 residues. CDR3 DNA sequence: TGCAGCTCTGGAAGGGGTAGCTATGGCTACACCTTC. Its translation is CSSGRGSYGYTF.

This clonotype was recorded at least ten times. CDR3 in DNA: TGTGCCAGCAGTTACCTCTCCGGACTAGCCTACGAGCAGTACTTC. Protein: CASSYLSGLAYEQYF. The chain recombines TRBV6-2 or TRBV6-3 with TRBJ2-7; TRBD2 matches at 7 bases. The V gene's germline CDR1 is MNHEY and CDR2 SVGEGT. This CDR3 has 15 amino acids. Germline trimming cut 2 bases from V and 2 bases from J; bases unmatched to any gene: 6.

The chain combines TRBV7-9 with TRBJ2-6; 7 nucleotides line up with TRBD1. From germline, CDR1 is SEHNR and CDR2 FQNEAQ (reference sequence). The CDR3 has 18 residues. V lost 7 bases and J lost 1; bases outside the gene matches: 13. The CDR3 bases are TGTGCCAGCAACTTCCGGGGACAGAGTTTGTCTGGGGCCAACGTCCTGACTTTC. Amino acid sequence: CASNFRGQSLSGANVLTF.

This clonotype has just a few counts. CDR3 coding DNA: TGTGCCAGCAGAAGGACAGGGGCTTTGAACACTGAAGCTTTCTTT. It translates to CASRRTGALNTEAFF. The chain employs TRBV6-4 and TRBJ1-1; 9 positions match TRBD1. The CDR3 is made up of 15 amino acids. In germline, CDR1 is MRHNA, CDR2 SNTAGT. The J segment lost 0 bases and the V segment lost 6 bases, leaving 5 bases of the junction unmatched.

This clonotype was seen ten or more times. The rearrangement links TRBV20-1 to TRBJ1-4, with 8 bases identical to TRBD1. CDR3 length: 14 residues. Unmatched junction bases numbered 8, after V lost 7 bases and J lost 4 bases. Germline-derived CDR1 and CDR2 are DFQATT and SNEGSKA (reference sequence). CDR3 residues: CSVPSGTGNEKLFF. DNA for the CDR3: TGCAGTGTCCCTTCCGGGACAGGTAATGAAAAACTGTTTTTT.

This chain links TRBV12-5 with TRBJ1-1; D uncertain. Germline V gene data show CDR1 as LGHNT and CDR2 as FRNRAP. V lost 7 bases to trimming and J lost 0 bases, with 9 bases between them. The CDR3 has 13 amino acids. This chain's CDR3 is CASAHGLNTEAFF. DNA of the CDR3: TGTGCTAGTGCCCACGGACTGAACACTGAAGCTTTCTTT.

The sample holds many counts of this clonotype. The V and J genes are TRBV7-8 and TRBJ2-4, with 10 bases matching TRBD1. The germline gives CDR1 SGHVS, CDR2 FQNEAQ. The trim removed 2 bases at V and 0 bases at J, leaving 10 bases unmatched. This CDR3 is 19 amino acids long. CDR3 sequence reads: CASSLRDRGRPIAKNIQYF. The CDR3 region has the DNA TGTGCCAGCAGCTTAAGGGACAGGGGACGTCCAATAGCCAAAAACATTCAGTACTTC.

This clonotype was counted ten times or more. This chain connects TRBV20-1 to TRBJ2-1; 10 nucleotides line up with TRBD2. V lost 5 bases to trimming and J lost 7 bases; unmatched junction nucleotides: 11. Germline lookup yields CDR1 DFQATT and CDR2 SNEGSKA (reference sequence). This CDR3 contains 15 residues. CDR3 in amino acids: CSAPGVASGGNEQFF. In DNA form, the CDR3 reads TGCAGTGCTCCTGGGGTGGCTAGCGGGGGAAATGAGCAGTTCTTC.

The chain employs TRBV6-1 and TRBJ1-1, with 9 bases lining up with TRBD1. From germline, CDR1 is MNHNS and CDR2 SASEGT. This CDR3 comprises 14 residues. Germline trimming cut 8 bases from V and 3 bases from J; bases unmatched to any gene: 7. The chain's CDR3 is CASQRDRAHTEAFF. The CDR3 DNA is TGTGCCAGCCAAAGGGACAGGGCCCACACTGAAGCTTTCTTT.

This clonotype appeared a few times. The chain links TRBV12-3 or TRBV12-4 to TRBJ2-3; 10 bases are shared with TRBD1. Trimming took 6 bases from V and 13 from J; bases not matched to a gene: 7. The CDR3 has 12 amino acids. For the CDR3, the DNA is TGTGCCAGCAGAGTGGGACAGGGGAGGGAGTATTTT. It encodes CASRVGQGREYF.

This clonotype was counted ten times or more. The J gene is TRBJ2-1, the V gene TRBV24-1; 14 nucleotides agree with TRBD2. CDR1 KGHDR and CDR2 SFDVKD come from the germline V gene. With V trimmed by 4 bases and J by 6 bases, 7 bases remained unmatched. The CDR3 length is 17 residues. The CDR3 spells CATSDRTSGGMRNEQFF. DNA for the CDR3: TGTGCCACCAGTGACCGGACTAGCGGGGGGATGCGCAATGAGCAGTTCTTC.

This clonotype appeared a few times. This chain's CDR3 is CASSFNRDRVSGQYF. The CDR3 DNA sequence: TGTGCCAGCAGCTTCAACCGGGACAGGGTTAGTGGGCAGTACTTC. The chain is built from TRBV7-2 and TRBJ2-7, with 9 bases identical to TRBD1. Trimming took 3 bases from V and 9 from J; bases not matched to a gene: 12. Per the germline V gene, CDR1 is SGHTA and CDR2 is FQGNSA. This CDR3 comprises 15 residues.

In its sample, this clonotype was seen a few times. This chain joins TRBV10-3 and TRBJ2-1; 9 bases line up with TRBD2. With 8 bases clipped from V and 4 bases from J, the junction kept 9 bases outside the gene matches. Per germline, CDR1 ENHRY and CDR2 SYGVKD. The CDR3 runs to 15 residues. For the CDR3, the DNA is TGTGCCATCGCGACCCCGGGACTAGCATACAATGAGCAGTTCTTC. It is translated as CAIATPGLAYNEQFF.

In this sample, this clonotype turned up a few times. The chain employs TRBV15 and TRBJ2-1; 7 bases are a match to TRBD2. The CDR3 loop spans 17 amino acids. Germline CDR1 LNHNV, CDR2 YYDKDF (reference sequence). Unmatched junction bases numbered 10, after V lost 0 bases and J lost 5 bases. CDR3 nucleotides: TGTGCCACCAGCAGAGATAGGATCGGCGGGGGAAACAATGAGCAGTTCTTC. Its protein is CATSRDRIGGGNNEQFF.

This clonotype has a handful of counts. The gene calls are TRBV20-1 and TRBJ2-1; tentatively, D is TRBD2 (5 bases). Germline values: CDR1 DFQATT, CDR2 SNEGSKA (reference sequence). The CDR3 runs 14 residues. The V gene lost 3 bases and the J gene lost 9 bases, with 18 bases spanning the gap. The CDR3 DNA is TGCAGTGCTAGTGATGGTGCCTTTCGGGGTGAGCAGTTCTTC. Amino acid sequence: CSASDGAFRGEQFF.